This TCR beta chain is drawn from a study of T cells in localized non-small cell lung cancer (dated by TCRdb to 2020 to 2021). In terms of the full investigation: The study examined T cell repertoires in roughly 240 patients with early-stage NSCLC and compared tumors with uninvolved tumor-adjacent lungs. All 240 or so NSCLC patients in the cohort were treatment-naive and had localized lung tumors that were resected. Of the NSCLC patients, 129 were male and approximately 99 were female, and the mean age was around 66 years.

At diagnosis, tumor, uninvolved tumor-adjacent lung and peripheral blood were collected and then preserved as a mix of FFPE and fresh-frozen material. For TCR repertoire profiling, blood samples were analyzed as peripheral blood mononuclear cells. Results and caveats for the whole study, not just this receptor: Uninvolved tumor-adjacent lung showed the highest T cell clonality, higher than tumor, which suggests more focused antigenic responses in the uninvolved tumor-adjacent lung. Longer overall survival was associated with higher T cell density in blood, whereas shorter survival was associated with higher clonality in adjacent lung. Because the study design was exploratory, TCR variables were selected using unadjusted p-values without false-discovery rate correction. Of the top 100 tumor clones, a median of approximately 60 were detected in paired uninvolved adjacent lung; roughly 26 were also among that lung's top 100. Because multi-region sequencing of the tumors was not done, intratumor heterogeneity could not be ruled out.

Taken from the germline V gene, the CDR1 and CDR2 loops are SGHTS and YDEGEE. V lost 6 bases and J lost 5 bases, and the count of bases not matched to a germline gene is 4. From the cysteine through the phenylalanine, the CDR3 covers 12 amino acids. The sequence is cut down to CDR3 DNA, 36 bases in frame from base 1. The immunoSEQ Assay was used to sequence TCR beta CDR3 regions from DNA. As for the authors' bioinformatics: To compute T cell density, TCR beta template counts were normalized to usable DNA, which was estimated by amplifying housekeeping genes. Richness was estimated using the preseqR package, with extrapolation to 400,000 templates for PBMC samples and to 120,000 templates for tissue samples. Clonality was defined as one minus Pielou's evenness. Tissue-enriched TCRs were identified by differential abundance testing using productive amino-acid clonotypes, minimum total count 5 and alpha 0.1. The Jaccard Index and the Morisita Overlap Index were used to measure repertoire overlap between compartments. GLIPH grouped TCR beta CDR3s together with public tetramer-defined viral CDR3s, and a viral motif had to include at least three viral sequences and show V-gene enrichment. TCRdb mirrors the immuneACCESS table, restricted to in-frame sequences. Some clones are absent from its copies; in checked studies, under half trace to an unresolved V gene, and the reason for the others is unknown. Clone size and V and J calls were adopted from that table, with D and trimming inferred from the DNA. This sample holds 20,000 to 25,000 clones; roughly nine tenths were observed only once. About 23% of the sample is in the top ten clones.

To note about this clone: Its antigen is not yet known. No qualities accompany the bases; no much larger clone lies one base away.

Sequencing used PBMCs, obtained before any cancer treatment. This clonotype originated in a man aged 40-75 years with stage II squamous cell lung carcinoma. The sequence links TRBV5-8 to TRBJ2-5, with 7 junctional bases fitting TRBD2. This receptor carries the CDR3 CASIAGGETQYF. The sequence in DNA is TGTGCCAGCATAGCGGGCGGGGAGACCCAGTACTTC.